The sample holds many counts of the clone carrying this T cell receptor beta chain. TCRdb called the RT-PCR reads again in MiXCR, with one record for every CDR3 protein. The sample contains about 680,000 distinct CDR3 sequences, 12% to 15% of which appear only once. This CDR3 has 15 amino acids. Trimming took off 1 base at V and 1 base at J, with 13 bases between the two ends. Germline lookup yields CDR1 DFQATT and CDR2 SNEGSKA (reference sequence). The sequence derives from a female donor in good health, serving as a healthy control. The rearrangement joins TRBV20-1 to TRBJ1-1; weak D call: TRBD1 (5 bases). The sequenced material came from memory CD4+ T cells from blood. CDR3 DNA: TGCAGTGCTAGAGTCCAGGGTTCGTGGAACACTGAAGCTTTCTTT. Protein: CSARVQGSWNTEAFF.